This T cell receptor beta chain appears in the sequencing data of a study of T cell changes during pregnancy in multiple sclerosis. The CDR3 is made up of 24 amino acids. The trim removed 6 bases at V and 6 bases at J, leaving 36 bases unmatched. Germline V lookup: CDR1 GTSNPN, CDR2 SVGIG (reference sequence). TCRdb keeps only in-frame clones here, not all; method: immunoSEQ multiplex PCR. The sample yields some 37,000 clones, more than 85% seen once. The origin of this receptor is a female donor with multiple sclerosis, enrolled in a pregnancy study. The sequencing here drew on CD8+ T cells from peripheral blood mononuclear cells, taken after pregnancy. The J gene is TRBJ2-1, the V gene TRBV30, with 12 bases fitting TRBD1. CDR3 DNA: TGTGCCTGTTCCGGGACAGGGGGCGCAAAGGGGCTAGCGGGAGTAGTTGCGTGGAGCAATGAGCAGTTCTTC. The encoded protein is CACSGTGGAKGLAGVVAWSNEQFF.